These 32 T cell receptor beta chains share one sample of origin, sequenced in a study of cytomegalovirus exposure and HLA in healthy donors (dated by TCRdb to 2017 to 2019). The protocol used for the library was the immunoSEQ multiplex PCR assay. A mixture of 60 forward primers for TCR Vbeta segments and 13 reverse primers for TCR Jbeta segments was used in the multiplex PCR. TCRdb obtained this table from immuneACCESS and retained in-frame rearrangements with V and J assigned. These tables miss some clones; where compared with another copy, unresolved V genes account for less than half of the shortfall, and the remainder is unexplained. The sample yields some 97,000 clones; 65% to 80% were counted once. Under 5% of the sample is taken by the ten largest. Sequenced material: PBMCs. The receptors were gathered from a woman aged 45-65 years in good health and CMV-seropositive.

This chain uses TRBV10-3 with TRBJ1-1; TRBD1 aligns across 8 bases. Germline V lookup: CDR1 ENHRY, CDR2 SYGVKD. V gave up 3 bases and J gave up 4 bases; unmatched junction bases: 4. The CDR3 contains 14 residues. CDR3 region: CAISDRGQSTEAFF. CDR3 in DNA: TGTGCCATCAGTGACAGGGGGCAGAGCACTGAAGCTTTCTTT.

This clone was detected a few times. The chain carries TRBV5-1 and TRBJ1-2; 10 bases fit TRBD1. This CDR3 comprises 13 residues. The J segment lost 10 bases and the V segment lost 4 bases, leaving 7 bases of the junction unmatched. In germline, CDR1 is SGHRS, CDR2 YFSETQ. The CDR3 coding sequence is TGCGCCAGCAGCGCGGGACAGGGGCTTAACTACACCTTC. Amino acid sequence: CASSAGQGLNYTF.

The V call is TRBV10-3, the J call TRBJ1-4; D is perhaps TRBD1 (5 bases). V lost 3 bases to trimming and J lost 7 bases, with 9 bases between them. There are 13 residues in the CDR3. The germline V gene has CDR1 ENHRY and CDR2 SYGVKD. The CDR3 sequence: CAISEGVGEKLFF. The CDR3 DNA sequence: TGTGCCATCAGTGAAGGGGTGGGTGAAAAACTGTTTTTT.

This chain joins TRBV18 and TRBJ2-1, with a possible D match to TRBD2 (7 bases). The CDR3 totals 21 residues. The germline gives CDR1 KGHSH, CDR2 LQKENI. V was pared by 3 bases and J by 3 bases, with 30 bases between. The CDR3 nucleotides read TGTGCCAGCTCACCGTCCGGGCTAGCTGACCTCGCGGGGGACATCTACAATGAGCAGTTCTTC. Its protein is CASSPSGLADLAGDIYNEQFF.

This clone was counted once. CDR3 sequence: CASKLAEPYAYEQYF. The DNA for the CDR3 is TGTGCCAGCAAACTAGCGGAACCTTATGCCTACGAGCAGTACTTC. The chain combines TRBV2 with TRBJ2-7; 8 nucleotides line up with TRBD2. The length of the CDR3 is 15 residues. Trimming at V came to 7 bases and at J to 2 bases, leaving 10 bases not matched to a gene. The germline gives CDR1 SNHLY, CDR2 FYNNEI.

The chain recombines TRBV15 with TRBJ2-2; no definite D call. Germline V gives CDR1 LNHNV, CDR2 YYDKDF (reference sequence). V was trimmed by 0 bases and J by 7 bases, leaving 12 bases between them. CDR3 length: 15 amino acids. In DNA form, the CDR3 reads TGTGCCACCAGCAGAGAGAGAGGATACGTCGGGGAGCTGTTTTTT. This translates into CATSRERGYVGELFF.

The chain joins TRBV6-5 to TRBJ2-1; 7 nucleotides align to TRBD1. Germline trimming cut 0 bases from V and 5 bases from J; bases unmatched to any gene: 7. The germline CDR1 and CDR2 sequences are MNHEY and SVGAGI. The CDR3 is 16 residues long. The CDR3 reads CASSYSPTGLNNEQFF. The CDR3 nucleotides are TGTGCCAGCAGTTACTCGCCGACAGGGTTGAACAATGAGCAGTTCTTC.

For the CDR3, the DNA is TGTGCCAGCAGTGCTTGGGGGACAGGGCAGGTCGGAGCTTTCTTT. Its translation: CASSAWGTGQVGAFF. The chain links TRBV27 to TRBJ1-1, with 9 positions matching TRBD1. Germline CDR1 is MNHEY and CDR2 is SMNVEV (reference sequence). V dropped 5 bases and J dropped 10; count of bases not matched to a gene: 14. CDR3 length equals 15 residues.

The chain links TRBV19 to TRBJ1-1; the match to TRBD1 covers 12 bases. CDR3 length: 16 residues. The J segment lost 2 bases and the V segment lost 8 bases, leaving 9 bases of the junction unmatched. Germline V gene data show CDR1 as LNHDA and CDR2 as SQIVND (reference sequence). The CDR3 protein is CASLGTGGDGNTEAFF. In DNA, the CDR3 is TGTGCCAGTCTCGGGACAGGGGGCGATGGTAACACTGAAGCTTTCTTT. The variable domain in full, completed from reference TRBV19 and TRBJ1-1, reads DGGITQSPKYLFRKEGQNVTLSCEQNLNHDAMYWYRQDPGQGLRLIYYSQIVNDFQKGDIAEGYSVSREKKESFPLTVTSAQKNPTAFYLCASLGTGGDGNTEAFFGQGTRLTVV.

The V gene is TRBV7-3, the J gene TRBJ2-5, with 7 bases lining up with TRBD2. After removal of 6 bases from V and 4 bases from J, the junction contained 5 bases not matched to a gene. Germline V gives CDR1 SGHTA, CDR2 FQGTGA. This CDR3 spans 13 amino acids. The CDR3 sequence: CASSWGGIETQYF. The CDR3 DNA is TGTGCCAGCAGTTGGGGGGGTATAGAGACCCAGTACTTC.

This clone was counted a single time. The rearrangement uses TRBV10-1 and TRBJ2-3; D not certain. The CDR3 extends over 16 amino acids. CDR1 and CDR2 (germline): WNHNN, SYGVQD (reference sequence). The V end was cut by 0 bases, the J end by 4 bases, with 14 bases between. The CDR3 here is CASSESLTRLADTQYF. DNA for the CDR3: TGCGCCAGCAGTGAGTCCCTAACGAGGCTTGCAGATACGCAGTATTTT.

This chain uses TRBV6-5 with TRBJ1-2; D is possibly TRBD1 (6 bases). Germline CDR1 MNHEY, CDR2 SVGAGI. The CDR3 runs 14 residues. V was cut by 2 bases and J by 8 bases, with 15 bases left in between. CDR3 protein: CASSYLGNREGYTF. In DNA, the CDR3 is TGTGCCAGCAGTTACCTGGGGAACAGGGAAGGCTACACCTTC.

With regard to this clone: The sample carries other DNA sequences with the same CDR3. The chain has TRBV7-9 and TRBJ2-7; D is possibly TRBD1 (6 bases). V lost 0 bases, J lost 0 bases, and 12 bases lay in between. From germline, CDR1 is SEHNR and CDR2 FQNEAQ (reference sequence). CDR3 length equals 16 residues. CDR3 loop: CASSLAGRGPSYEQYF. Here the CDR3 DNA reads TGTGCCAGCAGCTTAGCGGGCAGGGGCCCCTCCTACGAGCAGTACTTC. The whole variable domain, filled in from reference TRBV7-9 and TRBJ2-7, reads DTGVSQNPRHKITKRGQNVTFRCDPISEHNRLYWYRQTLGQGPEFLTYFQNEAQLEKSRLLSDRFSAERPKGSFSTLEIQRTEQGDSAMYLCASSLAGRGPSYEQYFGPGTRLTVT.

V usage is TRBV7-8 and J usage is TRBJ2-2, with TRBD1 matching 8 bases. Per germline, CDR1 SGHVS and CDR2 FQNEAQ. The CDR3 has 15 amino acids. Unmatched junction bases numbered 4, after V lost 6 bases and J lost 1 base. DNA for the CDR3: TGTGCCAGCAGGTCCGGGACAGGGAACACCGGGGAGCTGTTTTTT. This encodes CASRSGTGNTGELFF.

This clone was seen a handful of times. This chain uses TRBV5-1 with TRBJ1-4, with a weak D call TRBD1 (6 bases). The V gene's germline CDR1 is SGHRS and CDR2 YFSETQ. CDR3 length: 14 amino acids. Deletions cut 3 bases from V and 8 bases from J, with 14 bases between. CDR3 sequence: CASSSQGRGEKLFF. CDR3 nucleotide sequence: TGCGCCAGCAGCTCGCAGGGGCGCGGGGAAAAACTGTTTTTT.

The gene calls are TRBV5-1 and TRBJ2-3; D not resolved. This CDR3 has 13 residues. With 6 bases removed from V and 0 bases from J, the gap between germline ends came to 8 bases. Per the germline V gene, CDR1 is SGHRS and CDR2 is YFSETQ. CDR3 in DNA: TGCGCCAGCAAAGAGGTTAGCACAGATACGCAGTATTTT. Translating it yields CASKEVSTDTQYF.

The V and J genes are TRBV5-5 and TRBJ1-1; the D is unclear. The CDR3 spans 13 residues. The germline V and J ends were trimmed by 4 bases and 4 bases, with 11 bases remaining between them. Per the germline V gene, CDR1 is SGHKS and CDR2 is YYEKEE (reference sequence). The CDR3 sequence: CASSLGEPTEAFF. The CDR3 DNA reads as TGTGCCAGCAGCCTGGGAGAGCCCACTGAAGCTTTCTTT. Together with reference TRBV5-5 and TRBJ1-1, the CDR3 gives the full variable domain: DAGVTQSPTHLIKTRGQQVTLRCSPISGHKSVSWYQQVLGQGPQFIFQYYEKEERGRGNFPDRFSARQFPNYSSELNVNALLLGDSALYLCASSLGEPTEAFFGQGTRLTVV.

The chain couples TRBV15 to TRBJ2-1; TRBD1 aligns across 8 bases. CDR1 and CDR2 from the germline V gene are LNHNV and YYDKDF (reference sequence). CDR3 size: 14 residues. The trim removed 1 base at V and 9 bases at J, leaving 5 bases unmatched. Written as DNA, the CDR3 is TGTGCCACCAGCAGAGTTAGGACAGGGACTGAGCAGTTCTTC. It specifies CATSRVRTGTEQFF.

CDR3 region: CASSIEGRAYGYTF. The DNA for the CDR3 is TGTGCCAGTAGTATAGAGGGCAGGGCCTATGGCTACACCTTC. This chain connects TRBV19 to TRBJ1-2; D possibly corresponds to TRBD1 (5 bases). This CDR3 contains 14 residues. Germline-derived CDR1 and CDR2 are LNHDA and SQIVND (reference sequence). Deletions cut 0 bases from V and 4 bases from J, with 9 bases between.

The rearrangement uses TRBV6-1 and TRBJ1-2; no definite D call. Germline V gives CDR1 MNHNS, CDR2 SASEGT. The CDR3 is 11 amino acids. V dropped 6 bases and J dropped 2 bases, with 4 bases sitting between them. The CDR3 DNA reads as TGTGCCAGCAGGTCAAACTATGGCTACACCTTC. This gives the protein CASRSNYGYTF.

In its sample, this clone was seen once. The V gene is TRBV9, the J gene TRBJ2-7, with TRBD2 matching over 7 bases. The CDR3 runs to 16 residues. V gave up 1 base and J gave up 4 bases; unmatched junction bases: 11. Germline CDR1 is SGDLS and CDR2 is YYNGEE. CDR3 DNA: TGTGCCAGCAGCGTATCAGCCGGGGGGATGGTATACGAGCAGTACTTC. Protein: CASSVSAGGMVYEQYF.

The V and J genes are TRBV6-1 and TRBJ1-1, with TRBD1 matching over 7 bases. Germline assignment: CDR1 MNHNS and CDR2 SASEGT. V lost 8 bases to trimming and J lost 1 base; unmatched junction nucleotides: 4. The CDR3 runs 13 residues. In DNA, the CDR3 is TGTGCCAGCGAGGGACAGACGAACACTGAAGCTTTCTTT. It is translated as CASEGQTNTEAFF.

The V gene is TRBV29-1, the J gene TRBJ1-3; perhaps TRBD1 as D (6 bases). Germline V gene data show CDR1 as SQVTM and CDR2 as ANQGSEA. V was pared by 5 bases and J by 0 bases, with 17 bases between. This CDR3 has 16 residues. The CDR3 nucleotides are TGCAGCGTTCTGACCTATTCAGGGGCCTCTGGAAACACCATATATTTT. Translated: CSVLTYSGASGNTIYF. The full variable domain, completed using reference TRBV29-1 and TRBJ1-3, is SAVISQKPSRDICQRGTSLTIQCQVDSQVTMMFWYRQQPGQSLTLIATANQGSEATYESGFVIDKFPISRPNLTFSTLTVSNMSPEDSSIYLCSVLTYSGASGNTIYFGEGSWLTVV.

The chain combines TRBV4-1 with TRBJ2-5, with TRBD1 matching over 7 bases. V dropped 0 bases and J dropped 3; count of bases not matched to a gene: 4. This CDR3 contains 15 residues. CDR1 and CDR2 from the germline V gene are MGHRA and YSYEKL. The CDR3 DNA sequence: TGCGCCAGCAGCCAAGAAGGTCAGGGGGAAGAGACCCAGTACTTC. Its translation: CASSQEGQGEETQYF.

The chain couples TRBV5-4 to TRBJ2-3, with TRBD2 matching over 8 bases. Germline V gives CDR1 SGHNT, CDR2 YYREEE (reference sequence). The CDR3 spans 15 residues. Germline trimming cut 4 bases from V and 1 base from J; bases unmatched to any gene: 5. The CDR3 sequence: CASSREGLRTDTQYF. CDR3 sequence (DNA): TGTGCCAGCAGCCGGGAGGGACTACGCACAGATACGCAGTATTTT. Full variable domain (outside the CDR3, taken from reference TRBV5-4 and TRBJ2-3): ETGVTQSPTHLIKTRGQQVTLRCSSQSGHNTVSWYQQALGQGPQFIFQYYREEENGRGNFPPRFSGLQFPNYSSELNVNALELDDSALYLCASSREGLRTDTQYFGPGTRLTVL.

This clone was seen only once. This rearrangement joins TRBV4-1 to TRBJ1-6, with D possibly being TRBD1 (6 bases). This CDR3 region has 14 residues. V lost 3 bases to trimming and J lost 8 bases, with 11 bases between them. Per germline, CDR1 MGHRA and CDR2 YSYEKL. The CDR3 sequence is CASSHNREYSPLHF. CDR3 DNA sequence: TGCGCCAGCAGCCACAACAGGGAGTATTCACCCCTCCACTTT.

The CDR3 sequence is CASRSTGIYGYTF. The CDR3, as DNA: TGTGCCAGCAGGTCTACAGGGATCTATGGCTACACCTTC. V is TRBV6-1 and J is TRBJ1-2; TRBD1 might be the D (6 bases). This CDR3 has 13 residues. V shed 6 bases and J shed 4 bases, with 12 bases lying between them. Germline values: CDR1 MNHNS, CDR2 SASEGT.

The chain has TRBV9 and TRBJ2-3, with TRBD2 matching 13 bases. Per germline, CDR1 SGDLS and CDR2 YYNGEE. Unmatched junction bases numbered 3, after V lost 4 bases and J lost 1 base. This CDR3 comprises 16 residues. The CDR3 DNA reads TGTGCCAGCAGCATAGGACTAGCGGGGGGCACAGATACGCAGTATTTT. This gives the protein CASSIGLAGGTDTQYF.

CDR3 nucleotides: TGTGCCTGGAGTGTACTGGGGGGGCGGACTGAAGCTTTCTTT. Its translation: CAWSVLGGRTEAFF. The chain joins TRBV30 to TRBJ1-1; maybe TRBD1 (6 bases). The V gene's germline CDR1 is GTSNPN and CDR2 SVGIG (reference sequence). CDR3 length: 14 amino acids. The V gene lost 0 bases and the J gene lost 5 bases, with 13 bases spanning the gap.

The J gene is TRBJ1-1, the V gene TRBV11-2; 10 nucleotides match TRBD1. V lost 5 bases, J lost 10 bases, and 7 bases stayed unmatched. The germline V gene has CDR1 SGHAT and CDR2 FQNNGV. The CDR3 runs to 13 residues. The CDR3 region is CASSDRGPGVAFF. The CDR3 DNA reads TGTGCCAGCAGCGACAGGGGGCCAGGGGTAGCTTTCTTT.

J is TRBJ1-1 and V is TRBV5-5; no clear D. Per the germline V gene, CDR1 is SGHKS and CDR2 is YYEKEE (reference sequence). V lost 0 bases and J lost 0, with 12 bases in between. The CDR3 consists of 16 residues. The CDR3 nucleotides read TGTGCCAGCAGCTTGGCAGTAACGCCCTTGAACACTGAAGCTTTCTTT. Its protein product is CASSLAVTPLNTEAFF.

With regard to this clone: Within the sample, other DNA sequences also encode this same CDR3. The genes are TRBV15 and TRBJ1-4, with 8 bases matching TRBD1. CDR1 and CDR2 (germline): LNHNV, YYDKDF (reference sequence). The CDR3 loop spans 15 amino acids. J lost 5 bases, V lost 2 bases, and 4 bases had no gene match. This chain's CDR3 is CATSRPGQENEKLFF. The CDR3 DNA is TGTGCCACCAGCAGACCGGGACAGGAGAATGAAAAACTGTTTTTT.